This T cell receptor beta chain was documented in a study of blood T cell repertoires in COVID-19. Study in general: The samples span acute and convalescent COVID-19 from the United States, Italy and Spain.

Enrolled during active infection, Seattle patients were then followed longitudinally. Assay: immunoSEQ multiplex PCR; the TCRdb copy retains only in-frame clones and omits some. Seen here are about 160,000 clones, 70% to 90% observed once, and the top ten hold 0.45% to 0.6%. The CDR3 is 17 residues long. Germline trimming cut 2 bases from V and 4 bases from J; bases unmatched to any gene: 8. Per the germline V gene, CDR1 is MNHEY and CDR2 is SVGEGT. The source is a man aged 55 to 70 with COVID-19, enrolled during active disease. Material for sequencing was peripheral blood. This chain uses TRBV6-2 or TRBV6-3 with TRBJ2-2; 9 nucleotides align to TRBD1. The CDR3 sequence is CASSYAGTGSFTGELFF. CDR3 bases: TGTGCCAGCAGTTACGCCGGGACAGGGAGTTTCACCGGGGAGCTGTTTTTT.